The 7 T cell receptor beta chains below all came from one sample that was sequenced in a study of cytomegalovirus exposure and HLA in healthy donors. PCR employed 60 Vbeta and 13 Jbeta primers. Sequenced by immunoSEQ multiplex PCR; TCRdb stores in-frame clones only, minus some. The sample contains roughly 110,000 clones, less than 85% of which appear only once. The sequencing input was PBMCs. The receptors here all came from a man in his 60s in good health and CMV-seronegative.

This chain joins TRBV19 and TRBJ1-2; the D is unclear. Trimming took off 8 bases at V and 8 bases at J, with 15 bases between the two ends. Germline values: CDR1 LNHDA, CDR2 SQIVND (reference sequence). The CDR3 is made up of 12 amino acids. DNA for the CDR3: TGTGCCAGTTGGTCCCTAAACGGGGGCTACACCTTC. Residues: CASWSLNGGYTF.

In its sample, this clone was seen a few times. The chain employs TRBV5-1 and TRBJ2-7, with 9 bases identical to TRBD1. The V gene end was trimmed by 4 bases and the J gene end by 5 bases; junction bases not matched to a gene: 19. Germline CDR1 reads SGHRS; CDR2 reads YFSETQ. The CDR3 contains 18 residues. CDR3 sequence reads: CASSPGGEGTGRKHEQYV. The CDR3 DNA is TGCGCCAGCAGCCCCGGCGGAGAGGGGACAGGGAGGAAACACGAGCAGTACGTC.

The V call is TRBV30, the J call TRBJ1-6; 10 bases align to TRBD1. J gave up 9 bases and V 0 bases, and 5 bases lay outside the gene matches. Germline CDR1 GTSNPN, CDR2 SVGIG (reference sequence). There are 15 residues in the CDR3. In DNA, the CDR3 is TGTGCCTGGAGTGTACGCGACAGGGGGCGTTCACCCCTCCACTTT. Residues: CAWSVRDRGRSPLHF.

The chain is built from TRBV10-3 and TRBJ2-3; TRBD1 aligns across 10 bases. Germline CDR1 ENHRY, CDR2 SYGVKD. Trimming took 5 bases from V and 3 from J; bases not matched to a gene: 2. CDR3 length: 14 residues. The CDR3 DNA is TGTGCCATCAGTCGGGGACAGGGGACAGATACGCAGTATTTT. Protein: CAISRGQGTDTQYF.

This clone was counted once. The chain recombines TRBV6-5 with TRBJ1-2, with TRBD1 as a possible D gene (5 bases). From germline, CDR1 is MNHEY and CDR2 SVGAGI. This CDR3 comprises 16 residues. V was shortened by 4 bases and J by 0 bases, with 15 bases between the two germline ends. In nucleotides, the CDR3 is TGTGCCAGCAGTTCCCCCAGGGATAAAACTAACTATGGCTACACCTTC. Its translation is CASSSPRDKTNYGYTF.

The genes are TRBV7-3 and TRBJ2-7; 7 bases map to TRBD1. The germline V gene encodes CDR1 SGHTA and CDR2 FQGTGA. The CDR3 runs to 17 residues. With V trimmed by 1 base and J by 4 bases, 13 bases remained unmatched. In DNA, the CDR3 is TGTGCCAGCAGCTTAAACCCTTTGGGCAGGGGGAATTACGAGCAGTACGTC. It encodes CASSLNPLGRGNYEQYV.

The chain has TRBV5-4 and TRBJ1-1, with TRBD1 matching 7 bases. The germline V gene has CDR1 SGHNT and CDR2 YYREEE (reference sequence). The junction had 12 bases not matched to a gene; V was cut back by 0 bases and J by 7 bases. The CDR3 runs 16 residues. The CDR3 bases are TGTGCCAGCAGCTTGGAGGGGGCTTTGTCTGCCCTTGAAGCTTTCTTT. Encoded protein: CASSLEGALSALEAFF.